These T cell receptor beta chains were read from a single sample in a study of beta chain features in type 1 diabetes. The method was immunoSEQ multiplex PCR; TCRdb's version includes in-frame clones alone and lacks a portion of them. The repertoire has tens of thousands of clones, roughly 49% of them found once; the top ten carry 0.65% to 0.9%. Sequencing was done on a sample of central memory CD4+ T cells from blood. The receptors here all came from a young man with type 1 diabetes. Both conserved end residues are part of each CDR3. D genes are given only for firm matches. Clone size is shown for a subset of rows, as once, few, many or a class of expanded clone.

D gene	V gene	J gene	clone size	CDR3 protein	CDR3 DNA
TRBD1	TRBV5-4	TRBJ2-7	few	CASRPRDSGFGEQYF	TGTGCCAGCAGGCCCCGGGACAGCGGTTTTGGCGAGCAGTACTTC
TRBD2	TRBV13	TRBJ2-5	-	CASSFSGTSQETQYF	TGTGCCAGCAGCTTCAGCGGGACCTCTCAAGAGACCCAGTACTTC
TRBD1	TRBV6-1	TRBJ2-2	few	CASTPDRGAAGELFF	TGTGCCAGCACCCCGGACAGGGGGGCGGCCGGGGAGCTGTTTTTT
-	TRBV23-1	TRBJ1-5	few	CASSQSIGAKPQHF	TGCGCCAGCAGTCAATCGATAGGGGCTAAGCCCCAGCATTTT
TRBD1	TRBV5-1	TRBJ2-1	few	CASSMGQAINEQFF	TGCGCCAGCAGTATGGGACAGGCCATTAATGAGCAGTTCTTC
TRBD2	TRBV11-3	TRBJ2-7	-	CASSVRTSGGARSYEQYF	TGTGCCAGCAGCGTTCGGACTAGCGGGGGGGCCCGCTCCTACGAGCAGTACTTC
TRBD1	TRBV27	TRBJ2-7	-	CASGGQGASEQYF	TGTGCCAGCGGGGGACAGGGGGCATCCGAGCAGTACTTC
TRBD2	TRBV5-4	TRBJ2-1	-	CASSPSSGDYNEQFF	TGTGCCAGCAGCCCTAGTAGCGGGGACTACAATGAGCAGTTCTTC
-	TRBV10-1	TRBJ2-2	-	CASSESTGKGELFF	TGCGCCAGCAGTGAGTCTACAGGGAAGGGGGAGCTGTTTTTT
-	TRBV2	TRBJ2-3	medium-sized	CARGAPSTDTQYF	TGTGCCAGGGGAGCACCTAGCACAGATACGCAGTATTTT
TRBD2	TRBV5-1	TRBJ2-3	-	CASSLGGSQSTQYF	TGCGCCAGCAGCTTAGGCGGGAGTCAGAGTACGCAGTATTTT
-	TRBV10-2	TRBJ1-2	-	CASSETTGGRGGYTF	TGCGCCAGCAGTGAAACCACAGGCGGCAGGGGTGGCTACACCTTC
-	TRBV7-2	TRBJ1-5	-	CASSFASDQPQHF	TGTGCCAGCAGCTTTGCTTCGGATCAGCCCCAGCATTTT
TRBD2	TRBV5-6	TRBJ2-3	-	CASSLVVAGGLTDTQYF	TGTGCCAGCAGCTTGGTGGTAGCGGGAGGTCTCACAGATACGCAGTATTTT
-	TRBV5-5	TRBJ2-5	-	CASSYLGVLETQYF	TGTGCCAGCAGCTACCTCGGGGTGCTCGAGACCCAGTACTTC
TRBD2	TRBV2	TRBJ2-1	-	CASSEEAGVVNEQFF	TGTGCCAGCAGTGAAGAAGCGGGAGTGGTCAATGAGCAGTTCTTC
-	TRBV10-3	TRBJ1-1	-	CAIKSAGNTEAFF	TGTGCCATCAAAAGTGCGGGGAACACTGAAGCTTTCTTT
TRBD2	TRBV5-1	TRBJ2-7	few	CASSLGNSGSSYEQYF	TGCGCCAGCAGCTTGGGTAATAGCGGGAGCTCCTACGAGCAGTACTTC
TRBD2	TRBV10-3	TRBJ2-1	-	CAISGGRLAESSYNEQFF	TGTGCCATCAGTGGGGGGAGACTAGCGGAAAGCTCCTACAATGAGCAGTTCTTC
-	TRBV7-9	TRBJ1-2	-	CASSPGRPGYTF	TGTGCCAGCAGCCCCGGGAGGCCTGGCTACACCTTC
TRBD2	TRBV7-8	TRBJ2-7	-	CASSRSGGILSLSYEQYF	TGTGCCAGCAGTCGGAGCGGGGGAATCCTCTCCCTCTCCTACGAGCAGTACTTC
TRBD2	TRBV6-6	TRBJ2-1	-	CASSSGGGGDNEQFF	TGTGCCAGCAGTTCCGGCGGGGGGGGTGATAATGAGCAGTTCTTC
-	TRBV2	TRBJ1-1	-	CASSEALSLRPEAFF	TGTGCCAGCAGTGAAGCGCTTAGCCTTCGCCCTGAAGCTTTCTTT
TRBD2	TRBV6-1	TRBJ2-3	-	CASYSGGSPYTQYF	TGTGCCAGCTATAGCGGGGGGTCCCCGTATACGCAGTATTTT
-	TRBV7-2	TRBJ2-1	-	CASSPGPSMQFF	TGTGCCAGCAGCCCTGGTCCATCTATGCAGTTCTTC
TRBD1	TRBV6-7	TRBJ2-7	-	CASSYPGTGGTYEQYF	TGTGCCAGCAGTTACCCCGGGACAGGGGGCACCTACGAGCAGTACTTC